This is a list of T cell receptor beta chains from one sample in a study of blood T cell repertoires in COVID-19. Clones were read by immunoSEQ multiplex PCR, and TCRdb kept only the in-frame ones, dropping some. In the table there are under 250,000 clones, under 90% of which are singletons. Sequenced sample: peripheral blood. These receptors came from a man aged 45 to 65 with COVID-19, enrolled during active disease. Each CDR3 is given without its conserved first and last residue. Each record gives: V gene, CDR3 protein.

>TRBV9
ASSVEGRGQGSYNEQF
>TRBV10-2
ASSPRRGEMAF
>TRBV9
ASSAEGGYEQY
>TRBV6-2/TRBV6-3
ASSGTGVSGANVLT
>TRBV3-1/TRBV3-2
ASSTRTGRSTDTQY
>TRBV5-5
ASSLGRQETQY
>TRBV9
ASSEGMGSGNTIY
>TRBV19
ASSQRRDNTGELF
>TRBV6-6
ASSPHPGTQY
>TRBV7-9
ASSSLAGAYNEQF
>TRBV7-3
ASSPTGGGTDTQY
>TRBV5-6
ASSGGYGYT
>TRBV28
ASSFFTGVSNQPQH
>TRBV9
ASAQAGGAILNEQF
>TRBV10-3
AISESIGEIYGYT
>TRBV5-3
ARSLLRDRGNSPLH
>TRBV7-9
ASSVDRGSSYNSPLH
>TRBV14
AGRTVANQPQH
>TRBV18
ASSPRAGVDEQF
>TRBV6-1
ASSEVDRGTGNTIY
>TRBV6-5
ASRPLAGNEQY
>TRBV3-1/TRBV3-2
ASSQVRDRRDGYT
>TRBV5-4
ASSEQGASHSGNTIY
>TRBV7-2
ASSLSHPGGTEAF
>TRBV3-1/TRBV3-2
ASSQTSSGGRDTQY
>TRBV4-3
ASSQEFVVGGFDKNIQY
>TRBV18
ASSPGQGNSYEQY